This T cell receptor (beta chain) was documented in a study of CD8 T cells in Susac syndrome. Random-hexamer reverse transcription was applied to roughly 0.45 to 1 ug RNA. TCRdb re-analysed the immunoSEQ multiplex PCR reads in MiXCR, keeping a single row per CDR3 protein. The sample has about 170,000 distinct CDR3 sequences, 85% to 95% seen once. Isolation of CD8+ and CD4+ T cells was performed negatively, whereas enrichment of TEMRA cells was done by FACS. Deletions cut 6 bases from V and 2 bases from J, with 10 bases between. The CDR3 covers 13 residues. Germline CDR1 is MNHEY and CDR2 is SVGEGT. The sequenced material came from CD4+ T cells from PBMCs. The V and J genes are TRBV6-2 or TRBV6-3 and TRBJ1-2, with D maybe TRBD1 (6 bases). This clonotype was sampled from a human donor with multiple sclerosis. CDR3 bases: TGTGCCAGCAGGTCAGGGGCCAACTATGGCTACACCTTC. Translation gives CASRSGANYGYTF.